The 30 T cell receptor beta chains below all came from one sample that was sequenced in a study of OX40 agonist ivuxolimab in advanced cancers. Profiled with immunoSEQ multiplex PCR; TCRdb holds only in-frame clones, not every one. The data show 80,000 to 95,000 clones, 80% to 90% seen once. Sample: CD4+ or CD8+ T cells sorted from blood, taken in a trial of the OX40 agonist ivuxolimab. The receptors come from an adult with an advanced solid tumor such as melanoma, head and neck, liver or kidney cancer.

This clone was picked up one time. The chain joins TRBV4-2 to TRBJ1-3; no definite D call. This CDR3 region has 15 residues. Trimming took 2 bases from V and 4 from J, leaving 12 bases between them. CDR1 LGHNA and CDR2 YNFKEQ come from the germline V gene. CDR3 DNA: TGTGCCAGCAGCCAACCCGGGGTTGCCGGAAACACCATATATTTT. It yields the protein CASSQPGVAGNTIYF.

CDR3 loop: CASSLTGQSEKLFF. The CDR3 DNA sequence: TGCGCCAGCAGCTTGACAGGGCAGAGTGAAAAACTGTTTTTT. This chain links TRBV5-1 with TRBJ1-4; perhaps TRBD1 as D (6 bases). Germline CDR1 is SGHRS and CDR2 is YFSETQ. The CDR3 has 14 residues. Trimming cost V 1 base and J 7 bases, with 11 bases left between them.

This chain joins TRBV12-1 and TRBJ1-5; TRBD1 is the table's D call and was not checked against the DNA. TRBV12-1 is a documented pseudogene. CDR3 length: 16 residues. The CDR3 spells CASSFEPGGEDQPQHF. Written as DNA, the CDR3 is TGTGCCAGCAGCTTTGAACCAGGGGGCGAAGATCAGCCCCAGCATTTT.

J is TRBJ2-3 and V is TRBV5-1, with D unresolved. Germline CDR1 reads SGHRS; CDR2 reads YFSETQ. This CDR3 contains 14 residues. V dropped 0 bases and J dropped 0 bases, with 5 bases sitting between them. The CDR3 reads CASSLEGSTDTQYF. The CDR3 DNA is TGCGCCAGCAGCTTGGAAGGAAGCACAGATACGCAGTATTTT.

This clone was picked up one time. The rearrangement joins TRBV2 to TRBJ2-3; TRBD2 matches 10 bases. Germline CDR1 and CDR2: SNHLY and FYNNEI. V was pared by 10 bases and J by 5 bases, with 9 bases of the junction left unmatched. The CDR3 has 14 amino acids. The CDR3 region is CATKPGLAIDTQYF. The CDR3 DNA follows: TGTGCCACTAAGCCGGGACTAGCGATAGATACGCAGTATTTT.

This clone showed up just a few times. The chain recombines TRBV28 with TRBJ2-5; 10 nucleotides match TRBD2. V dropped 7 bases and J dropped 5; count of bases not matched to a gene: 16. Germline V CDR1 and CDR2: MDHEN, SYDVKM. The CDR3 has 17 residues. CDR3 sequence (DNA): TGTGCCAGCAACTCCTGGCAAGCGGGGGGGCGTGAGGAGACCCAGTACTTC. It translates to CASNSWQAGGREETQYF.

The rearrangement joins TRBV7-3 to TRBJ2-2; D gene uncertain. This CDR3 spans 13 amino acids. CDR1 and CDR2 from the germline V gene are SGHTA and FQGTGA. Deletions cut 5 bases from V and 5 bases from J, with 9 bases between. CDR3 in DNA: TGTGCCAGCAGCCGTACGTCGACCGGGGAGCTGTTTTTT. This codes for CASSRTSTGELFF.

This chain uses TRBV4-1 with TRBJ2-5, with D perhaps TRBD2 (5 bases). The CDR3 extends over 15 amino acids. Trimming removed 1 base at V and 3 bases at J, with 12 bases between. Germline-derived CDR1 and CDR2 are MGHRA and YSYEKL. In DNA, the CDR3 is TGCGCCAGCAGCCAAGGGGTCGGGGAAAAAGAGACCCAGTACTTC. It translates to CASSQGVGEKETQYF.

The chain couples TRBV19 to TRBJ1-1, with D unresolved. This CDR3 spans 15 amino acids. The germline gives CDR1 LNHDA, CDR2 SQIVND (reference sequence). V was pared by 5 bases and J by 2 bases, with 15 bases between. CDR3 coding DNA: TGTGCCAGTAGTCAGGATGCGGGAGAAAACACTGAAGCTTTCTTT. This sequence encodes CASSQDAGENTEAFF. Full variable domain (outside the CDR3, taken from reference TRBV19 and TRBJ1-1): DGGITQSPKYLFRKEGQNVTLSCEQNLNHDAMYWYRQDPGQGLRLIYYSQIVNDFQKGDIAEGYSVSREKKESFPLTVTSAQKNPTAFYLCASSQDAGENTEAFFGQGTRLTVV.

The chain joins TRBV2 to TRBJ2-5, with TRBD2 matching 11 bases. Germline CDR1 reads SNHLY; CDR2 reads FYNNEI. The CDR3 spans 13 residues. V lost 6 bases and J lost 9; bases outside the gene matches: 6. The CDR3 loop reads CASRGTSGGPQYF. The CDR3 DNA reads TGTGCCAGCAGGGGCACTAGCGGGGGACCCCAGTACTTC.

A few counts support this clone. This rearrangement joins TRBV6-1 to TRBJ1-6; D perhaps matches TRBD1 (5 bases). The CDR3 covers 15 residues. The germline gives CDR1 MNHNS, CDR2 SASEGT. Trimming left V 3 bases short and J 7 bases short, with 13 bases between. As DNA, the CDR3 is TGTGCCAGCAGTGAGTGGACACCTCAAAATTCACCCCTCCACTTT. Protein product: CASSEWTPQNSPLHF.

The chain couples TRBV9 to TRBJ1-6; 11 nucleotides agree with TRBD1. The germline V gene has CDR1 SGDLS and CDR2 YYNGEE. V lost 3 bases, J lost 9 bases, and 5 bases stayed unmatched. The CDR3 extends over 15 amino acids. The CDR3 DNA reads TGTGCCAGCAGCGCGGGACAGGGGGAGGGTTCACCCCTCCACTTT. Translating gives CASSAGQGEGSPLHF.

The chain combines TRBV7-9 with TRBJ1-2, with D possibly TRBD1 on 6 matching bases. Germline V gene lookup returns CDR1 SEHNR and CDR2 FQNEAQ (reference sequence). This CDR3 is built from 17 residues. V was pared by 4 bases and J by 2 bases, with 20 bases between. CDR3 loop: CASSWFDNPGQNYGYTF. The CDR3 region has the DNA TGTGCCAGCAGCTGGTTCGACAATCCGGGACAAAACTATGGCTACACCTTC.

This clone showed up just once. V is TRBV27 and J is TRBJ1-6, with D unclear. V lost 5 bases to trimming and J lost 6 bases, with 8 bases between them. Per the germline V gene, CDR1 is MNHEY and CDR2 is SMNVEV (reference sequence). The CDR3 sequence is 13 residues long. This CDR3 reads CASSRSSNSPLHF. The CDR3 region has the DNA TGTGCCAGCAGTAGATCTAGTAATTCACCCCTCCACTTT.

About this clone: One junction end does not reproduce the germline sequence, and a read error may be involved. The chain has TRBV7-7 and TRBJ2-3; D possibly corresponds to TRBD1 (6 bases). The CDR3 length is 15 residues. The V gene's germline CDR1 is SSHAT and CDR2 FNYEAQ (reference sequence). The CDR3 sequence: CASSLAWGHTDTQYF. In DNA form, the CDR3 reads TGTGCTAGCAGCTTAGCGTGGGGGCACACAGATACGCAGTATTTT. The full variable domain, completed using reference TRBV7-7 and TRBJ2-3, is GAGVSQSPRYKVTKRGQDVTLRCDPISSHATLYWYQQALGQGPEFLTYFNYEAQPDKSGLPSDRFSAERPEGSISTLTIQRTEQRDSAMYRCASSLAWGHTDTQYFGPGTRLTVL.

The chain carries TRBV18 and TRBJ2-5; D is uncertain. This CDR3 contains 11 residues. Germline loops: CDR1 KGHSH, CDR2 LQKENI. Trimming shortened V by 5 bases and J by 2 bases, and 3 bases separated the two germline ends. The CDR3, as DNA: TGTGCCAGCTCAGAACAAGAGACCCAGTACTTC. Its protein product is CASSEQETQYF. The variable domain in full, with the rest retrieved from reference TRBV18 and TRBJ2-5, is NAGVMQNPRHLVRRRGQEARLRCSPMKGHSHVYWYRQLPEEGLKFMVYLQKENIIDESGMPKERFSAEFPKEGPSILRIQQVVRGDSAAYFCASSEQETQYFGPGTRLLVL.

The genes are TRBV2 and TRBJ2-7; D is uncertain. Germline CDR1 reads SNHLY; CDR2 reads FYNNEI. Deletions cut 3 bases from V and 3 bases from J, with 6 bases between. CDR3 length: 12 residues. The DNA of the CDR3 is TGTGCCAGCAGTGAGTTAAGCTACGAGCAGTACTTC. Its translation is CASSELSYEQYF. The complete variable domain, with remaining parts taken from reference TRBV2 and TRBJ2-7, reads EPEVTQTPSHQVTQMGQEVILRCVPISNHLYFYWYRQILGQKVEFLVSFYNNEISEKSEIFDDQFSVERPDGSNFTLKIRSTKLEDSAMYFCASSELSYEQYFGPGTRLTVT.

The J gene is TRBJ2-1, the V gene TRBV5-1, with a possible D match to TRBD1 (5 bases). This CDR3 region has 11 residues. The germline V gene encodes CDR1 SGHRS and CDR2 YFSETQ. Trimming left V 5 bases short and J 15 bases short, with 15 bases between. The CDR3 region has the DNA TGCGCCAGCAGAAACGAACAGGTGCCGTTCTTC. Protein: CASRNEQVPFF. The variable domain in full, completed from reference TRBV5-1 and TRBJ2-1, reads KAGVTQTPRYLIKTRGQQVTLSCSPISGHRSVSWYQQTPGQGLQFLFEYFSETQRNKGNFPGRFSGRQFSNSRSEMNVSTLELGDSALYLCASRNEQVPFFGPGTRLTVL.

V gene TRBV4-3 combines with J gene TRBJ2-7; 10 bases line up with TRBD2. With 3 bases clipped from V and 1 base from J, the junction kept 9 bases outside the gene matches. Germline V CDR1 and CDR2: LGHNA, YSLEER. The CDR3 loop spans 17 amino acids. CDR3 in DNA: TGCGCCAGCAGCCAGTCGCACGGGACTAGCGTATCCTACGAGCAGTACTTC. Protein: CASSQSHGTSVSYEQYF.

V usage is TRBV13 and J usage is TRBJ1-2; D remains unclear. Germline CDR1 PRHDT, CDR2 FYEKMQ (reference sequence). CDR3 length equals 17 residues. V lost 5 bases and J lost 4, with 23 bases in between. This CDR3 reads CASSARPSRTSSYGYTF. The CDR3 DNA reads as TGTGCCAGCAGCGCCCGACCGAGCAGGACTTCTTCCTATGGCTACACCTTC. The whole variable domain, remainder taken from reference TRBV13 and TRBJ1-2, is AAGVIQSPRHLIKEKRETATLKCYPIPRHDTVYWYQQGPGQDPQFLISFYEKMQSDKGSIPDRFSAQQFSDYHSELNMSSLELGDSALYFCASSARPSRTSSYGYTFGSGTRLTVV.

V and J are TRBV27 and TRBJ2-5; D uncertain. Germline CDR1 MNHEY, CDR2 SMNVEV (reference sequence). The CDR3 sequence is 16 residues long. The ends were cut back, 6 bases at V and 0 bases at J, with 17 bases in the middle. For the CDR3, the DNA is TGTGCCAGCAGCCCGAACTCCCGAAAGTACCAAGAGACCCAGTACTTC. Amino acid sequence: CASSPNSRKYQETQYF.

The CDR3 nucleotides are TGTGCCAGCATGAGGGCCTATGGCTACACCTTC. Protein sequence: CASMRAYGYTF. The genes are TRBV28 and TRBJ1-2; no firm D call. The CDR3 runs 11 residues. V was shortened by 7 bases and J by 4 bases, with 7 bases between the two germline ends. CDR1 MDHEN and CDR2 SYDVKM come from the germline V gene.

The chain joins TRBV5-1 to TRBJ2-2, with D unresolved. V shed 2 bases and J shed 2 bases, with 1 base lying between them. CDR3 length: 12 residues. The germline CDR1 and CDR2 sequences are SGHRS and YFSETQ. CDR3 nucleotide sequence: TGCGCCAGCAGCTTAAACACCGGGGAGCTGTTTTTT. Amino acid sequence: CASSLNTGELFF.

The chain employs TRBV28 and TRBJ1-5; D is ambiguous. CDR1 is MDHEN, CDR2 SYDVKM, per germline. The germline V and J ends were trimmed by 6 bases and 0 bases, with 9 bases remaining between them. The CDR3 length is 14 residues. CDR3 amino acids: CASSLLDSNQPQHF. DNA for the CDR3: TGTGCCAGCAGCCTCTTGGATAGCAATCAGCCCCAGCATTTT.

The gene calls are TRBV14 and TRBJ2-7; no definite D call. The V and J ends lost 4 bases and 3 bases respectively, with 13 bases between them. The CDR3 consists of 14 residues. Germline CDR1 reads SGHDN; CDR2 reads FVKESK. The CDR3 region has the DNA TGTGCCAGCAGCCCCCTTGGGGTGGGCTACGAGCAGTACTTC. It yields the protein CASSPLGVGYEQYF.

J is TRBJ2-1 and V is TRBV9; a weak D match, TRBD2 (5 bases). The CDR3 length is 14 residues. V was cut by 3 bases and J by 3 bases, with 10 bases left in between. Germline-derived CDR1 and CDR2 are SGDLS and YYNGEE. CDR3 in DNA: TGTGCCAGCAGCGGGGAGACCCTCTACAATGAGCAGTTCTTC. Its protein is CASSGETLYNEQFF.

The chain employs TRBV18 and TRBJ2-2; the D is unclear. Germline CDR1 reads KGHSH; CDR2 reads LQKENI. The CDR3 extends over 15 amino acids. V lost 1 base, J lost 0 bases, and 6 bases lay in between. This CDR3 reads CASSPLRTNTGELFF. The CDR3 DNA follows: TGTGCCAGCTCACCACTTCGAACGAACACCGGGGAGCTGTTTTTT.

This clone was seen once. The chain is built from TRBV5-4 and TRBJ2-1, with TRBD1 matching 9 bases. Germline CDR1 is SGHNT and CDR2 is YYREEE (reference sequence). V was pared by 4 bases and J by 4 bases, with 6 bases of the junction left unmatched. CDR3 size: 15 residues. CDR3 sequence: CASSKPGQGYNEQFF. Written as DNA, the CDR3 is TGTGCCAGCAGCAAACCGGGACAGGGTTACAATGAGCAGTTCTTC.

This clone was counted only a few times. CDR3 bases: TGTGCCAGCAGCTCGCGGACAGGCCACACTGAAGCTTTCTTT. Translation gives CASSSRTGHTEAFF. This chain links TRBV5-4 with TRBJ1-1, with 7 bases matching TRBD1. V dropped 3 bases and J dropped 3; count of bases not matched to a gene: 5. Looked up from germline, CDR1 is SGHNT and CDR2 is YYREEE (reference sequence). This CDR3 is built from 14 residues.

The V gene is TRBV18, the J gene TRBJ2-5, with 12 bases identical to TRBD2. From germline, CDR1 is KGHSH and CDR2 LQKENI. With V trimmed by 3 bases and J by 3 bases, 11 bases remained unmatched. This CDR3 region has 18 residues. The DNA of the CDR3 is TGTGCCAGCTCACCCCGGCCTAGCGGGGGGGCCTCGGAAGAGACCCAGTACTTC. As protein: CASSPRPSGGASEETQYF.